This T cell receptor beta chain came from a study of graft-versus-host responses after intestinal transplantation (dated by TCRdb to the early 2020s). Concerning the study at large: The transplants that recipients received were multivisceral, liver-intestinal, or isolated intestinal. Anti-thymocyte globulin induction was given to all recipients, followed by maintenance tacrolimus and steroids for approximately three years. After intestinal transplantation, graft-versus-host and host-versus-graft alloreactive T cell clones were followed in the graft, circulation and bone marrow using bulk TCR-beta CDR3 sequencing. Alloreactive clones were identified by sequencing pre-transplant mixed lymphocyte reaction products and comparing them with unstimulated pre-transplant donor and recipient T cells. Of the roughly 25 intestinal transplant recipients enrolled in the cohort, one of whom was a retransplant, a few patients without pretransplant specimens were excluded. A peak of at least 4% donor T cells among recipient peripheral blood mononuclear cells was the definition used for donor T cell macrochimerism. Rather than going through the commercial service, samples from three later patients were sequenced in-house on an Illumina MiSeq and processed with MiXCR. What the research found in general, with its limitations: Early after transplant, peak levels of circulating GvH clones were associated with declines in HvG clones. Conclusions were limited by the relatively low number and heterogeneity of intestinal transplant patients. In patients with donor T cell macrochimerism, the allografts had high GvH to HvG T cell clonal ratios. GvH clones were found in recipient bone marrow, and some of the GvH clones appeared earlier in ileal mucosa or blood, which is consistent with an intestinal mucosal origin.

Explained via the paper, the time point label denotes: cells obtained before transplantation from donor or recipient. CD3+CD4+ and CD3+CD8+ populations were FACS-sorted from unstimulated pre-transplant donor and recipient cells taken from spleen or lymph nodes. V is cut back by 6 bases and J by 4 bases, with 4 bases in the junction unmatched. Via the germline V gene, CDR1 is ENHRY and CDR2 SYGVKD. The CDR3, from cysteine to phenylalanine, totals 13 residues. Of all the DNA, just the CDR3 is kept, 39 bases in frame from base 1. A remark on this clone: The clone's antigen remains unknown. No much larger clonotype is one base removed from it; base qualities were not supplied.

Libraries were prepared through the immunoSEQ multiplex PCR assay. For most patients, genomic DNA was isolated with the Qiagen DNeasy Blood and Tissue Kit and shipped frozen to Adaptive Biotechnologies for TCR sequencing. High-throughput TCR-beta CDR3 sequencing of genomic DNA from most patients was performed by Adaptive Biotechnologies. Under the source paper's analysis protocol: TCR sequencing data were retrieved from Adaptive's ImmunoSEQ software for some 17 patients, whereas a few other patients were processed with MiXCR and VDJtools. To correct CD4 versus CD8 sorting errors, sequences present in both subsets at a frequency ratio below 5:1 were removed. CDR3 nucleotide sequences shared by donor and recipient were removed because the origin of these sequences could not be assigned. To count as alloreactive, a clone needed at least 2-fold expansion over unstimulated cells and a minimum CFSE-low frequency of 0.002% (template counts) or 0.001% (read counts). Clones detected in sequenced pre-transplant spleen, lymph node, or MLR CFSE-low populations of the donor or recipient were defined as mappable. Cumulative frequency of alloreactive clones was calculated as a percentage of all sequences weighted by copy number. TCRdb obtained this table from immuneACCESS and retained in-frame rearrangements with V and J assigned. These tables miss some clones; where compared with another copy, unresolved V genes account for less than half of the shortfall, and the remainder is unexplained. V and J calls and clone size are given by that table; D and trimming were obtained from the DNA. Counted in this sample were 90,000 to 150,000 clones; approximately 95% of them appeared once. The biggest ten clones account for under 3.5% of the sample.

The sequencing used unstimulated CD8+ T cells sorted from spleen or lymph node cells, collected before intestinal transplant. The clonotype comes from a human donor who received an intestinal transplant. In this chain, TRBV10-3 is recombined with TRBJ2-3, and TRBD1 matches 7 of the central bases. Here is the DNA: TGTGCCATCAGCGACAGGGCCGCAGATACGCAGTATTTT. It codes for CAISDRAADTQYF.